Below, 21 T cell receptor beta chains from the same sample are listed, as sequenced in a study of blood T cell repertoires in COVID-19. Sequencing used immunoSEQ multiplex PCR; TCRdb keeps in-frame clones, though not all of them. The sample has under 350,000 clones; roughly 90% are singletons. The sample comprised PBMCs or T cells enriched from blood (not recorded which). Source of these receptors: a woman aged 40 to 50 who had recovered from COVID-19.

The chain recombines TRBV7-9 with TRBJ2-7; D possibly corresponds to TRBD1 (6 bases). The V gene's germline CDR1 is SEHNR and CDR2 FQNEAQ (reference sequence). The CDR3 runs 15 residues. The V gene lost 4 bases and the J gene lost 7 bases, with 20 bases spanning the gap. Here the CDR3 reads CASSSTIRTAEEQYF. In DNA, the CDR3 is TGTGCCAGCAGCTCAACGATACGGACAGCCGAGGAGCAGTACTTC.

V usage is TRBV3-1 (or the pseudogene TRBV3-2) and J usage is TRBJ2-1; D ambiguous. This CDR3 has 16 amino acids. Germline CDR1 reads LGHDT; CDR2 reads YNNKEL (reference sequence). V was pared by 4 bases and J by 0 bases, with 13 bases between. DNA for the CDR3: TGTGCCAGCAGCCCCTTCGGAGCGCCCTCCTACAATGAGCAGTTCTTC. This gives the protein CASSPFGAPSYNEQFF.

V and J are TRBV5-8 and TRBJ2-5; maybe TRBD2 (6 bases). Germline CDR1 is SGHTS and CDR2 is YDEGEE. The CDR3 runs 13 residues. Trimming removed 5 bases at V and 2 bases at J, with 10 bases between. As DNA, the CDR3 is TGTGCCAGCAGTCCAGGACTACAAGAGACCCAGTACTTC. Translated: CASSPGLQETQYF.

The chain combines TRBV7-9 with TRBJ2-1; D not certain. This CDR3 region has 13 residues. Germline CDR1 is SEHNR and CDR2 is FQNEAQ (reference sequence). The V gene lost 2 bases and the J gene lost 8 bases, with 10 bases spanning the gap. The CDR3 nucleotides read TGTGCCAGCAGCTTAAACCCAGGCGATGAGCAGTTCTTC. Residues: CASSLNPGDEQFF.

V gene TRBV9 combines with J gene TRBJ2-5; 9 bases agree with TRBD2. V lost 4 bases to trimming and J lost 5 bases; unmatched junction nucleotides: 9. Germline CDR1 and CDR2: SGDLS and YYNGEE. The CDR3 extends over 15 amino acids. The CDR3 bases are TGTGCCAGCAGCCCCCGCGGGGGGGCCGGTGAGACCCAGTACTTC. Translating gives CASSPRGGAGETQYF. Filled out from reference TRBV9 and TRBJ2-5, the complete variable domain reads DSGVTQTPKHLITATGQRVTLRCSPRSGDLSVYWYQQSLDQGLQFLIQYYNGEERAKGNILERFSAQQFPDLHSELNLSSLELGDSALYFCASSPRGGAGETQYFGPGTRLLVL.

This chain joins TRBV27 and TRBJ1-1; TRBD1 matches at 8 bases. After removal of 5 bases from V and 4 bases from J, the junction contained 12 bases not matched to a gene. This CDR3 comprises 16 residues. CDR1 is MNHEY and CDR2 is SMNVEV in the germline V gene (reference sequence). CDR3 DNA sequence: TGTGCCAGCAGTCCTCGCCAGACAGGGGATGCCACTGAAGCTTTCTTT. Its translation is CASSPRQTGDATEAFF.

This chain uses TRBV4-2 with TRBJ2-7; 9 positions match TRBD1. V dropped 0 bases and J dropped 3; count of bases not matched to a gene: 3. This CDR3 region has 15 residues. Germline assignment: CDR1 LGHNA and CDR2 YNFKEQ. The DNA for the CDR3 is TGTGCCAGCAGCCAAGAAGACAGGGGGGGCTACGAGCAGTACTTC. As protein: CASSQEDRGGYEQYF.

V gene TRBV7-8 combines with J gene TRBJ2-3; 13 positions match TRBD2. With V trimmed by 5 bases and J by 1 base, 6 bases remained unmatched. The germline CDR1 and CDR2 sequences are SGHVS and FQNEAQ. The CDR3 is 17 residues long. The CDR3 DNA follows: TGTGCCAGCAGCCCGAGACTAGCGGGAGGACGCACAGATACGCAGTATTTT. Encoded protein: CASSPRLAGGRTDTQYF.

The V call is TRBV4-3, the J call TRBJ2-4, with TRBD1 matching over 8 bases. Unmatched junction bases numbered 2, after V lost 4 bases and J lost 0 bases. CDR1 LGHNA and CDR2 YSLEER come from the germline V gene. The CDR3 sequence is 15 residues long. The CDR3 reads CASSPTGAAKNIQYF. CDR3 DNA sequence: TGCGCCAGCAGCCCGACAGGGGCAGCCAAAAACATTCAGTACTTC.

The J gene is TRBJ1-6, the V gene TRBV15; D gene ambiguous. Germline V gene sequence: CDR1 LNHNV, CDR2 YYDKDF (reference sequence). The CDR3 consists of 14 residues. V lost 0 bases to trimming and J lost 10 bases, with 10 bases between them. In nucleotides, the CDR3 is TGTGCCACCAGCAGAGACCACAGCCTATCACCCCTCCACTTT. Amino acid sequence: CATSRDHSLSPLHF.

This chain uses TRBV2 with TRBJ2-3; weak D call: TRBD1 (5 bases). From germline, CDR1 is SNHLY and CDR2 FYNNEI. V lost 5 bases and J lost 2, with 11 bases in between. This CDR3 has 14 residues. The CDR3 spells CASSFRVITDTQYF. CDR3 bases: TGTGCCAGCAGTTTCAGGGTGATCACAGATACGCAGTATTTT.

A single count supports this clone. The chain couples TRBV6-1 to TRBJ2-3, with 8 bases aligning to TRBD2. J lost 0 bases, V lost 4 bases, and 6 bases had no gene match. There are 16 residues in the CDR3. Germline assignment: CDR1 MNHNS and CDR2 SASEGT. Here the CDR3 reads CASSGLAGSSTDTQYF. CDR3 sequence (DNA): TGTGCCAGCAGTGGCTTAGCGGGGTCTAGCACAGATACGCAGTATTTT.

V and J are TRBV6-1 and TRBJ1-2; 9 bases fit TRBD1. The V and J ends lost 4 bases and 4 bases, in that order; junction bases with no gene match: 10. The V gene's germline CDR1 is MNHNS and CDR2 SASEGT. This CDR3 contains 16 residues. CDR3 sequence (DNA): TGTGCCAGCAGTGTACAAGGACAGGGGCTTCCCTATGGCTACACCTTC. Protein sequence: CASSVQGQGLPYGYTF.

The chain couples TRBV4-2 to TRBJ2-7; 8 bases line up with TRBD1. Germline V lookup: CDR1 LGHNA, CDR2 YNFKEQ. J gave up 2 bases and V 3 bases, and 12 bases lay outside the gene matches. There are 17 residues in the CDR3. The CDR3 protein is CASSHLKTGDLAYEQYF. The CDR3 DNA reads TGTGCCAGCAGCCATCTAAAGACAGGGGACCTTGCCTACGAGCAGTACTTC.

The rearrangement links TRBV6-5 to TRBJ1-3, with TRBD1 matching over 11 bases. The V gene's germline CDR1 is MNHEY and CDR2 SVGAGI. J lost 3 bases, V lost 6 bases, and 4 bases had no gene match. The CDR3 has 15 amino acids. CDR3 protein: CASRDRGRFGNTIYF. CDR3 bases: TGTGCCAGCAGGGACAGGGGGCGTTTTGGAAACACCATATATTTT.

The genes are TRBV13 and TRBJ1-6; 7 nucleotides match TRBD1. Germline CDR1 and CDR2: PRHDT and FYEKMQ (reference sequence). CDR3 length equals 14 residues. J was trimmed by 8 bases and V by 2 bases; bases with no gene match: 3. CDR3 loop: CASSLTGVDSPLHF. The CDR3 region has the DNA TGTGCCAGCAGCTTAACAGGGGTGGATTCACCCCTCCACTTT.

The rearrangement links TRBV11-2 to TRBJ2-5; the match to TRBD2 covers 9 bases. The CDR3 runs 14 residues. Germline V gene sequence: CDR1 SGHAT, CDR2 FQNNGV. With V trimmed by 10 bases and J by 11 bases, 17 bases remained unmatched. The CDR3 protein is CATGDVLAGGLQYF. In nucleotides, the CDR3 is TGTGCCACCGGAGATGTTCTGGCGGGGGGGCTTCAGTACTTC.

J is TRBJ1-2 and V is TRBV19; TRBD1 is a possible D gene (5 bases). This CDR3 is built from 14 residues. Germline V gives CDR1 LNHDA, CDR2 SQIVND (reference sequence). The ends were cut back, 4 bases at V and 7 bases at J, with 16 bases in the middle. The CDR3 spells CASSTRRQNLGYTF. The CDR3 bases are TGTGCCAGTAGTACCCGACGACAGAACCTTGGCTACACCTTC.

This clone was detected only a few times. The CDR3 sequence: CASSAVGGSYNSPLHF. The CDR3 coding sequence is TGTGCCAGCAGTGCTGTGGGGGGCTCCTATAATTCACCCCTCCACTTT. The V gene is TRBV6-1, the J gene TRBJ1-6; D is possibly TRBD1 (5 bases). Germline V gene sequence: CDR1 MNHNS, CDR2 SASEGT. CDR3 length: 16 amino acids. The V end lost 4 bases, the J end lost 0 bases, and 10 bases lay between the germline ends.

This clone was counted once. V is TRBV18 and J is TRBJ1-1, with 9 bases identical to TRBD1. The V segment lost 3 bases and the J segment 3 bases; nucleotides outside the gene matches: 5. The CDR3 totals 15 residues. The germline V gene has CDR1 KGHSH and CDR2 LQKENI. CDR3 DNA: TGTGCCAGCTCACCCACAGGGGGCGGGGACACTGAAGCTTTCTTT. Protein product: CASSPTGGGDTEAFF.

A word on this clone: Other DNA sequences in the sample encode the same CDR3. The CDR3 DNA is TGCGCCAGCAGCTTTGGCAGCTCTGGAAACACCATATATTTT. It specifies CASSFGSSGNTIYF. The V and J genes are TRBV5-1 and TRBJ1-3, with D unresolved. The V and J ends lost 2 bases and 0 bases respectively, with 6 bases between them. Germline CDR1 is SGHRS and CDR2 is YFSETQ. This CDR3 spans 14 amino acids.